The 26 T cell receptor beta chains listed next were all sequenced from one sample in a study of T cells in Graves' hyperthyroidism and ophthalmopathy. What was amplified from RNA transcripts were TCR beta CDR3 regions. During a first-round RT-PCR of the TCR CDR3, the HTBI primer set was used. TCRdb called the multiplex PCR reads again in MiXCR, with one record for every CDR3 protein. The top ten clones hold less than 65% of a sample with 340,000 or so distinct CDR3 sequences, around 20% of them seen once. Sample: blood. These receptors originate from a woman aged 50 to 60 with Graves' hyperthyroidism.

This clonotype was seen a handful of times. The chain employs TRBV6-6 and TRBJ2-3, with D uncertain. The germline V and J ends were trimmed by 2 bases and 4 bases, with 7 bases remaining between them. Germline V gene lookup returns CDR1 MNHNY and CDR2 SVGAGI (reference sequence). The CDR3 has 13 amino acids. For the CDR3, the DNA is TGTGCCAGCAGTTACCCCGCGGCAGATACGCAGTATTTT. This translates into CASSYPAADTQYF.

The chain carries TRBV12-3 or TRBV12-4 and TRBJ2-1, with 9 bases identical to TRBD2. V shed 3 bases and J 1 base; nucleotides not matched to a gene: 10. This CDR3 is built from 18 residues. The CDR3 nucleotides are TGTGCCAGCAGTTTTCAGGGAATAGCGGGAGATTCCTACAATGAGCAGTTCTTC. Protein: CASSFQGIAGDSYNEQFF.

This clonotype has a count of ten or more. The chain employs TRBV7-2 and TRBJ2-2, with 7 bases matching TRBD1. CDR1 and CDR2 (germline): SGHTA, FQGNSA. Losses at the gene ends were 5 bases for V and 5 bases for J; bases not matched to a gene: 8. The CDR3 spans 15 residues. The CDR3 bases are TGTGCCAGCAGCCCAGACAGGGTTTCAACCGGGGAGCTGTTTTTT. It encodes CASSPDRVSTGELFF.

CDR3 in amino acids: CASSYTTYQPQHF. Here the CDR3 DNA reads TGTGCCAGCAGTTACACGACTTATCAGCCCCAGCATTTT. The J gene is TRBJ1-5, the V gene TRBV6-5, with no clear D. Trimming left V 2 bases short and J 5 bases short, with 7 bases between. CDR3 size: 13 residues. Germline CDR1 and CDR2: MNHEY and SVGAGI.

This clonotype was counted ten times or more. The CDR3 nucleotides are TGTGCCAGTAGTACCGGGACAGGGGGCGGTCAGCCCCAGCATTTT. Translating it yields CASSTGTGGGQPQHF. V usage is TRBV19 and J usage is TRBJ1-5, with 12 bases identical to TRBD1. J gave up 6 bases and V 4 bases, and 4 bases lay outside the gene matches. Germline assignment: CDR1 LNHDA and CDR2 SQIVND (reference sequence). The CDR3 is 15 amino acids.

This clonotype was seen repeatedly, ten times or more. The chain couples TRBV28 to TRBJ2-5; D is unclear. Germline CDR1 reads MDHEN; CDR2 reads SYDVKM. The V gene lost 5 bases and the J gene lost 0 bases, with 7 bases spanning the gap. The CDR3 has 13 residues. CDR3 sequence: CASSRQNQETQYF. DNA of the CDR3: TGTGCCAGCAGTCGGCAAAACCAAGAGACCCAGTACTTC.

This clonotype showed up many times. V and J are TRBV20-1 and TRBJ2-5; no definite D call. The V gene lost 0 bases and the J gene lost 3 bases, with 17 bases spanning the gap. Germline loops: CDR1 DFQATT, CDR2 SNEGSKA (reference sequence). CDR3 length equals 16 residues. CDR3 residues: CSARDLRGRIEETQYF. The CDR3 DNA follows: TGCAGTGCTAGAGATTTGAGAGGACGAATAGAAGAGACCCAGTACTTC.

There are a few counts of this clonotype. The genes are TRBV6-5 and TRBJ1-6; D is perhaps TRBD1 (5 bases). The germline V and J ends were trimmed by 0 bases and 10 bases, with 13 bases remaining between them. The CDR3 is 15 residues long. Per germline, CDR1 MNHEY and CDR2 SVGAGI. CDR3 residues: CASSYSFGGGSPLHF. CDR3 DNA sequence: TGTGCCAGCAGTTACTCATTTGGGGGTGGCTCACCCCTCCACTTT.

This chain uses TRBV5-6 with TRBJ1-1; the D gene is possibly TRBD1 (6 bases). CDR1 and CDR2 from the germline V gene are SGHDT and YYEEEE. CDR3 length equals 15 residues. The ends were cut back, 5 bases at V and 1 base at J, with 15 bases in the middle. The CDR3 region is CASRSAGTKNTEAFF. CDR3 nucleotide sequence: TGTGCCAGCAGGTCGGCCGGGACAAAGAACACTGAAGCTTTCTTT. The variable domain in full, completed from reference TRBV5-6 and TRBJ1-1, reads DAGVTQSPTHLIKTRGQQVTLRCSPKSGHDTVSWYQQALGQGPQFIFQYYEEEERQRGNFPDRFSGHQFPNYSSELNVNALLLGDSALYLCASRSAGTKNTEAFFGQGTRLTVV.

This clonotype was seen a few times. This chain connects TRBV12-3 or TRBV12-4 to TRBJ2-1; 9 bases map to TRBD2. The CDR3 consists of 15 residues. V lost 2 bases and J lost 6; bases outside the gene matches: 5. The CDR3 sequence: CASSLMAGGPNEQFF. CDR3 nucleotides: TGTGCCAGCAGTTTAATGGCGGGGGGGCCCAATGAGCAGTTCTTC.

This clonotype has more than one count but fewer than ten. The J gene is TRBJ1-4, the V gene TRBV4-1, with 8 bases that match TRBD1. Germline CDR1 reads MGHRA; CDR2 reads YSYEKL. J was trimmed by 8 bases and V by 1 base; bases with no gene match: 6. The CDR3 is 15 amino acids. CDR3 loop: CASSQGGTGEEKLFF. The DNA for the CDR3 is TGCGCCAGCAGCCAAGGCGGGACAGGAGAGGAAAAACTGTTTTTT.

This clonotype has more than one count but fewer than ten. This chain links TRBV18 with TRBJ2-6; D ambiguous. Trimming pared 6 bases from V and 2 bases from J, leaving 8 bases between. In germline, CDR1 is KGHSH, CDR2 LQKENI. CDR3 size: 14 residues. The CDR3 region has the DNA TGTGCCAGCTCCTCGGTTGCTGGGGCCAACGTCCTGACTTTC. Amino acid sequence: CASSSVAGANVLTF.

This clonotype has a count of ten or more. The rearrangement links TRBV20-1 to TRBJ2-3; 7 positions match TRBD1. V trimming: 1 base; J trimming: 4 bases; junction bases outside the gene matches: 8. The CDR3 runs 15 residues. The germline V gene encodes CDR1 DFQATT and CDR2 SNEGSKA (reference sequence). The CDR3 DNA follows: TGCAGTGCTAGAGGTGACAGGGTGAGGGCAGATACGCAGTATTTT. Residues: CSARGDRVRADTQYF.

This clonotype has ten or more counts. CDR3 loop: CASSFLAGGLSDTQYF. The CDR3, as DNA: TGTGCCAGCAGTTTCTTAGCGGGAGGGTTATCAGATACGCAGTATTTT. The genes are TRBV27 and TRBJ2-3, with 11 bases identical to TRBD2. Trimming cost V 3 bases and J 4 bases; bases outside gene matches: 6. Germline CDR1 is MNHEY and CDR2 is SMNVEV (reference sequence). The CDR3 is 16 amino acids.

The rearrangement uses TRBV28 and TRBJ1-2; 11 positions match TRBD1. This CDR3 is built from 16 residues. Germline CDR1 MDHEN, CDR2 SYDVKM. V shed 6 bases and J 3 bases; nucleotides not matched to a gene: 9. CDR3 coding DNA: TGTGCCAGCAGCCAAGGACAGGGGGCTTACTACTATGGCTACACCTTC. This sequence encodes CASSQGQGAYYYGYTF.

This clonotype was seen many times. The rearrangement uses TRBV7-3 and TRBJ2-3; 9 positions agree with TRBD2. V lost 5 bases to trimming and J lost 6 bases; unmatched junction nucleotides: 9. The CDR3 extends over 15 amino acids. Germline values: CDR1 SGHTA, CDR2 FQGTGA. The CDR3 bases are TGTGCCAGCAGCCAATCCGGGACTAGCCCCGATACGCAGTATTTT. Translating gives CASSQSGTSPDTQYF. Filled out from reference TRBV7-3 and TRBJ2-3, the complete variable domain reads GAGVSQTPSNKVTEKGKYVELRCDPISGHTALYWYRQSLGQGPEFLIYFQGTGAADDSGLPNDRFFAVRPEGSVSTLKIQRTERGDSAVYLCASSQSGTSPDTQYFGPGTRLTVL.

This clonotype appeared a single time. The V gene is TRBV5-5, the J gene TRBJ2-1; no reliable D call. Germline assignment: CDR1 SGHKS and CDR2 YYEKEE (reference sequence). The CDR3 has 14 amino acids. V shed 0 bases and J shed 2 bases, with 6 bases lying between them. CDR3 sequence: CASSLASAYNEQFF. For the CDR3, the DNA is TGTGCCAGCAGCTTGGCTTCTGCCTACAATGAGCAGTTCTTC.

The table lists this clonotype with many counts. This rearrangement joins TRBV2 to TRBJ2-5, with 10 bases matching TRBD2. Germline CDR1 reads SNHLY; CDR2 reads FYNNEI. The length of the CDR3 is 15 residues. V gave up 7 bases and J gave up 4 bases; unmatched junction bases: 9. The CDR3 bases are TGTGCCAGCAAGGTGGCTAGCGGGAGATCAGAGACCCAGTACTTC. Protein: CASKVASGRSETQYF.

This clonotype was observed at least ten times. CDR3 loop: CASSLLAGVTTNTQYF. DNA of the CDR3: TGTGCCAGCAGCTTACTAGCGGGAGTGACCACGAATACGCAGTATTTT. The V gene is TRBV7-8, the J gene TRBJ2-3; 10 nucleotides agree with TRBD2. Germline CDR1 SGHVS, CDR2 FQNEAQ. With 2 bases clipped from V and 7 bases from J, the junction kept 9 bases outside the gene matches. The CDR3 runs to 16 residues.

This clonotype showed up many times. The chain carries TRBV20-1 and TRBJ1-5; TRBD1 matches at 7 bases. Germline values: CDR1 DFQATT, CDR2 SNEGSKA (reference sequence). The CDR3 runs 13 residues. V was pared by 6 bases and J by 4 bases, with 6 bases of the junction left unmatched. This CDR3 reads CSATTGSNQPQHF. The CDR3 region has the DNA TGCAGTGCGACGACAGGGTCAAATCAGCCCCAGCATTTT.

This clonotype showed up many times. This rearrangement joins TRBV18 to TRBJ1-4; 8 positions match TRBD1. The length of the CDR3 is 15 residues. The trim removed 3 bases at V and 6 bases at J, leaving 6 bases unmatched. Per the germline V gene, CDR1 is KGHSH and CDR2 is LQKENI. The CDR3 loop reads CASSPLPQGDEKLFF. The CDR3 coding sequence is TGTGCCAGCTCACCTCTTCCACAGGGGGATGAAAAACTGTTTTTT.

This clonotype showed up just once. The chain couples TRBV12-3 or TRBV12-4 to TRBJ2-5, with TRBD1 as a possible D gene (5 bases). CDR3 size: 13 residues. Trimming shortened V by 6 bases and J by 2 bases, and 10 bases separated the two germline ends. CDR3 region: CASSETAQETQYF. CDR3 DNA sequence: TGTGCCAGCAGCGAGACAGCTCAAGAGACCCAGTACTTC.

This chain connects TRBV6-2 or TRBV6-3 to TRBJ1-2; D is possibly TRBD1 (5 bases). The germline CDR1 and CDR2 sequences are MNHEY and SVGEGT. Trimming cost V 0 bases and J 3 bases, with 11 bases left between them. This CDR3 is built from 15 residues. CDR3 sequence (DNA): TGTGCCAGCAGTTACTCTACCAGGGTCGACTATGGCTACACCTTC. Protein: CASSYSTRVDYGYTF.

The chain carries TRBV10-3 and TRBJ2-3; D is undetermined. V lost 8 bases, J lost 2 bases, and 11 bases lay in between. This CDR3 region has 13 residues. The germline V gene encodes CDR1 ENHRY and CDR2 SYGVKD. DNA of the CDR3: TGTGCCATCGGGAAAGGAGCCACAGATACGCAGTATTTT. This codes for CAIGKGATDTQYF.

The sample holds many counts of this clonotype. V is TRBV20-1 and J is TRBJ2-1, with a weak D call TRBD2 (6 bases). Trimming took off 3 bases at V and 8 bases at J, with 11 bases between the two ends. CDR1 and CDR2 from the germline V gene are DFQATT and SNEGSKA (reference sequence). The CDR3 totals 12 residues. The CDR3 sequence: CSASREWDEQFF. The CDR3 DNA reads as TGCAGTGCTAGCCGGGAGTGGGATGAGCAGTTCTTC.

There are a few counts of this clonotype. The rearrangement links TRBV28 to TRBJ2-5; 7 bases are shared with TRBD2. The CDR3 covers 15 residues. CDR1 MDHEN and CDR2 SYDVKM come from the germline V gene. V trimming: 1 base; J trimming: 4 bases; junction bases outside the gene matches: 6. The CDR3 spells CASSLSGGSRETQYF. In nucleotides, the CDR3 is TGTGCCAGCAGTTTATCGGGGGGTAGTCGAGAGACCCAGTACTTC.